What follows is one T cell receptor (beta chain) and its context. V shed 7 bases, J shed 4 bases, and the junction held 11 bases outside the gene matches. Germline-derived CDR1 and CDR2 are SGHRS and YFSETQ. The CDR3 has 17 residues. The data stem from a study of blood T cell repertoires in COVID-19. Across the whole study: Researchers got acute and convalescent COVID-19 samples from the United States, Italy and Spain.

Clones were read by immunoSEQ multiplex PCR, and TCRdb kept only the in-frame ones, dropping some. The table lists roughly 68,000 clones, roughly 80% of them singletons. Sequencing was performed on peripheral blood. V is TRBV5-1 and J is TRBJ2-1; 13 bases align to TRBD2. This TCR derives from a man aged 50-59 years with active COVID-19. This CDR3 is CASRSGLAGENYNEQFF. In DNA form, the CDR3 reads TGCGCCAGCCGATCCGGACTAGCGGGGGAAAATTACAATGAGCAGTTCTTC.